This T cell receptor beta chain is drawn from a study of T cell changes during pregnancy in multiple sclerosis. This CDR3 region has 15 residues. Germline values: CDR1 KGHSH, CDR2 LQKENI. Trimming removed 3 bases from V and 0 bases from J, with 11 bases in between. Clones were sequenced by immunoSEQ multiplex PCR, and TCRdb holds only the in-frame ones, with some missing. Altogether about 67,000 clones are present, more than 85% being singletons, with the ten largest covering 2.3%. Sequencing was performed on peripheral blood, taken in the first trimester of pregnancy. This sequence was found in a female donor with multiple sclerosis, enrolled in a pregnancy study. This chain links TRBV18 with TRBJ1-1; TRBD1 is a possible D gene (5 bases). Here the CDR3 reads CASSPGPDMNTEAFF. Written as DNA, the CDR3 is TGTGCCAGCTCACCGGGGCCGGACATGAACACTGAAGCTTTCTTT. Full variable domain (outside the CDR3, taken from reference TRBV18 and TRBJ1-1): NAGVMQNPRHLVRRRGQEARLRCSPMKGHSHVYWYRQLPEEGLKFMVYLQKENIIDESGMPKERFSAEFPKEGPSILRIQQVVRGDSAAYFCASSPGPDMNTEAFFGQGTRLTVV.